A single sample gave rise to the 26 T cell receptor beta chains below, sequenced in a study of cytomegalovirus exposure and HLA in healthy donors. With 60 Vbeta and 13 Jbeta primers, the PCR was carried out. Method: immunoSEQ multiplex PCR; TCRdb's copy keeps in-frame clones and lacks some. The profile covers 95,000 or so clones, with roughly 79% appearing a single time and roughly 4.5% taken by the ten largest. The specimen sequenced was PBMCs. Receptors originate from a woman aged 40 to 50 in good health and CMV-seronegative.

This clone was observed once. The CDR3 end shows no conserved phenylalanine or tryptophan, and so a read error is likely. The chain has TRBV30 and TRBJ2-3, with D perhaps TRBD2 (5 bases). The CDR3 length is 14 residues. V gave up 0 bases and J gave up 2 bases, with 9 bases separating them. The germline V gene has CDR1 GTSNPN and CDR2 SVGIG (reference sequence). CDR3 nucleotides: TGTGCCTGGAGTGTATCCGGGGTCACAGATACGCAGTATGTT. Its protein is CAWSVSGVTDTQYV.

J is TRBJ2-7 and V is TRBV18; D gene unclear. CDR1 is KGHSH and CDR2 is LQKENI in the germline V gene. The V end lost 4 bases, the J end lost 4 bases, and 11 bases lay between the germline ends. The CDR3 covers 13 residues. The DNA for the CDR3 is TGTGCCAGCTCACTGGGCGAAATTTACGAGCAGTACTTC. Amino acids: CASSLGEIYEQYF.

The chain joins TRBV19 to TRBJ1-1; perhaps TRBD1 as D (6 bases). V lost 4 bases and J 0 bases, leaving 12 bases between the germline ends. The germline CDR1 and CDR2 sequences are LNHDA and SQIVND (reference sequence). This CDR3 is built from 15 residues. The CDR3 reads CASSTPTGLNTEAFF. In DNA form, the CDR3 reads TGTGCCAGTAGTACGCCGACAGGACTGAACACTGAAGCTTTCTTT. The full variable domain, rest sourced from reference TRBV19 and TRBJ1-1, is DGGITQSPKYLFRKEGQNVTLSCEQNLNHDAMYWYRQDPGQGLRLIYYSQIVNDFQKGDIAEGYSVSREKKESFPLTVTSAQKNPTAFYLCASSTPTGLNTEAFFGQGTRLTVV.

V usage is TRBV4-1 and J usage is TRBJ1-3; D may be TRBD1 (5 bases). The length of the CDR3 is 16 residues. V was shortened by 1 base and J by 0 bases, with 10 bases between the two germline ends. CDR1 and CDR2 from the germline V gene are MGHRA and YSYEKL. The CDR3 DNA sequence: TGCGCCAGCAGCCAAGTACCCGGGGGCTCTGGAAACACCATATATTTT. It encodes CASSQVPGGSGNTIYF.

The rearrangement links TRBV18 to TRBJ1-1; TRBD1 is a possible D gene (6 bases). V lost 5 bases to trimming and J lost 0 bases, with 7 bases between them. Germline V gene lookup returns CDR1 KGHSH and CDR2 LQKENI. This CDR3 comprises 13 residues. In DNA, the CDR3 is TGTGCCAGCTCAGACAGGTTGAACACTGAAGCTTTCTTT. Translation gives CASSDRLNTEAFF. Supplemented by reference TRBV18 and TRBJ1-1, the full variable domain reads NAGVMQNPRHLVRRRGQEARLRCSPMKGHSHVYWYRQLPEEGLKFMVYLQKENIIDESGMPKERFSAEFPKEGPSILRIQQVVRGDSAAYFCASSDRLNTEAFFGQGTRLTVV.

The gene calls are TRBV19 and TRBJ1-4, with a tentative D call TRBD1 (5 bases). V was clipped by 4 bases and J by 3 bases, with 21 bases between them. The CDR3 sequence is 18 residues long. Germline values: CDR1 LNHDA, CDR2 SQIVND (reference sequence). CDR3 sequence: CASSRGRGSLVPNEKLFF. The CDR3 DNA reads TGTGCCAGTAGTAGAGGAAGGGGAAGTTTGGTCCCTAATGAAAAACTGTTTTTT.

The genes are TRBV19 and TRBJ1-1, with a tentative D call TRBD1 (5 bases). This CDR3 contains 13 residues. Germline assignment: CDR1 LNHDA and CDR2 SQIVND (reference sequence). Trimming took off 9 bases at V and 4 bases at J, with 15 bases between the two ends. CDR3 in amino acids: CASQGVGSTEAFF. The CDR3 DNA reads as TGTGCCAGCCAGGGAGTCGGGAGCACTGAAGCTTTCTTT.

In this sample, this clone turned up a few times. The chain couples TRBV4-1 to TRBJ2-5, with D perhaps TRBD1 (5 bases). The CDR3 runs to 15 residues. Germline loops: CDR1 MGHRA, CDR2 YSYEKL. V lost 0 bases and J lost 3, with 11 bases in between. The DNA for the CDR3 is TGCGCCAGCAGCCAAGAAGGGGCAGCAAAAGAGACCCAGTACTTC. It encodes CASSQEGAAKETQYF.

The chain recombines TRBV30 with TRBJ1-1; TRBD1 might be the D (5 bases). CDR3 length equals 13 residues. CDR1 GTSNPN and CDR2 SVGIG come from the germline V gene (reference sequence). V gave up 2 bases and J gave up 6 bases, with 13 bases separating them. CDR3 region: CAWSYLGGSEAFF. CDR3 in DNA: TGTGCCTGGAGTTATTTGGGGGGGTCTGAAGCTTTCTTT.

V is TRBV5-1 and J is TRBJ2-3; no clear D. The germline gives CDR1 SGHRS, CDR2 YFSETQ. The CDR3 sequence is 14 residues long. Trimming cost V 2 bases and J 1 base, with 8 bases left between them. CDR3 nucleotides: TGCGCCAGCAGCTTCCGAGAGGGCACAGATACGCAGTATTTT. Translated, it gives CASSFREGTDTQYF.

The gene calls are TRBV27 and TRBJ2-3; possibly TRBD2 for D (7 bases). The ends were cut back, 6 bases at V and 3 bases at J, with 25 bases in the middle. Per the germline V gene, CDR1 is MNHEY and CDR2 is SMNVEV (reference sequence). This CDR3 region has 18 residues. This chain's CDR3 is CASRPRGGGSTSTDTQYF. For the CDR3, the DNA is TGTGCCAGCAGGCCCCGGGGCGGGGGCTCAACGTCTACAGATACGCAGTATTTT.

The chain combines TRBV7-2 with TRBJ1-4; 11 bases are a match to TRBD1. The V gene's germline CDR1 is SGHTA and CDR2 FQGNSA. The CDR3 contains 16 residues. Germline trimming cut 3 bases from V and 8 bases from J; bases unmatched to any gene: 8. The CDR3 sequence is CASSFLWGTGGEKLFF. CDR3 coding DNA: TGTGCCAGCAGCTTCTTATGGGGGACAGGGGGAGAAAAACTGTTTTTT.

This chain joins TRBV5-1 and TRBJ2-5; 13 nucleotides agree with TRBD2. Losses at the gene ends were 4 bases for V and 5 bases for J; bases not matched to a gene: 11. The CDR3 spans 17 residues. Germline CDR1 is SGHRS and CDR2 is YFSETQ. CDR3: CASSPGLAGTREETQYF. CDR3 nucleotides: TGCGCCAGCAGCCCGGGACTAGCGGGGACAAGGGAGGAGACCCAGTACTTC.

The V and J genes are TRBV5-1 and TRBJ1-2; possibly TRBD1 for D (6 bases). Germline V gene data show CDR1 as SGHRS and CDR2 as YFSETQ. CDR3 size: 14 residues. The V and J ends lost 4 bases and 0 bases respectively, with 10 bases between them. CDR3 nucleotide sequence: TGCGCCAGCAGCACTGGGACATCTAACTATGGCTACACCTTC. This codes for CASSTGTSNYGYTF. Using reference TRBV5-1 and TRBJ1-2 for the parts outside the CDR3, the full variable domain is KAGVTQTPRYLIKTRGQQVTLSCSPISGHRSVSWYQQTPGQGLQFLFEYFSETQRNKGNFPGRFSGRQFSNSRSEMNVSTLELGDSALYLCASSTGTSNYGYTFGSGTRLTVV.

The CDR3 bases are TGTGCCAGCAGCCCTAGCGGGGGCGGGGCAGATACGCAGTATTTT. It yields the protein CASSPSGGGADTQYF. The V call is TRBV9, the J call TRBJ2-3, with 10 bases that match TRBD2. The CDR3 is made up of 15 amino acids. Germline V lookup: CDR1 SGDLS, CDR2 YYNGEE. Losses at the gene ends were 4 bases for V and 4 bases for J; bases not matched to a gene: 6. Looking up the rest from reference TRBV9 and TRBJ2-3 gives the full variable domain: DSGVTQTPKHLITATGQRVTLRCSPRSGDLSVYWYQQSLDQGLQFLIQYYNGEERAKGNILERFSAQQFPDLHSELNLSSLELGDSALYFCASSPSGGGADTQYFGPGTRLTVL.

This clone was observed a handful of times. The rearrangement uses TRBV29-1 and TRBJ1-2; 11 nucleotides align to TRBD1. This CDR3 comprises 13 residues. Losses at the gene ends were 6 bases for V and 8 bases for J; bases not matched to a gene: 8. Germline V gene data show CDR1 as SQVTM and CDR2 as ANQGSEA. In nucleotides, the CDR3 is TGCAGCGTCCGGACAGGGGGCGGGGACGGCTACACCTTC. Residues: CSVRTGGGDGYTF.

The chain links TRBV6-6 to TRBJ2-7; maybe TRBD1 (5 bases). Germline lookup yields CDR1 MNHNY and CDR2 SVGAGI (reference sequence). V was cut by 7 bases and J by 3 bases, with 13 bases left in between. CDR3 size: 13 residues. CDR3: CASIKGALYEQYF. DNA for the CDR3: TGTGCCAGCATCAAAGGGGCCCTCTACGAGCAGTACTTC.

The rearrangement links TRBV7-2 to TRBJ1-2; TRBD1 aligns across 9 bases. The J segment lost 0 bases and the V segment lost 5 bases, leaving 10 bases of the junction unmatched. CDR1 SGHTA and CDR2 FQGNSA come from the germline V gene. CDR3 length equals 17 residues. The CDR3 sequence: CASSPPDRGRSNYGYTF. As DNA, the CDR3 is TGTGCCAGCAGCCCACCCGACAGGGGGAGGTCTAACTATGGCTACACCTTC.

The V gene is TRBV19, the J gene TRBJ1-4; D not resolved. The V end was cut by 7 bases, the J end by 6 bases, with 12 bases between. The CDR3 has 13 amino acids. The germline CDR1 and CDR2 sequences are LNHDA and SQIVND (reference sequence). CDR3 coding DNA: TGTGCCAGTAAACCATTACCGGATGAAAAACTGTTTTTT. Its translation: CASKPLPDEKLFF.

The chain links TRBV18 to TRBJ1-1; a possible D gene is TRBD1 (6 bases). From germline, CDR1 is KGHSH and CDR2 LQKENI. This CDR3 has 13 residues. Between the trimmed V and J ends, which lost 0 bases and 8 bases, there was a span of 10 bases. CDR3: CASSPPSGEEAFF. DNA for the CDR3: TGTGCCAGCTCACCACCGTCAGGGGAGGAAGCTTTCTTT.

The rearrangement links TRBV27 to TRBJ1-5; maybe TRBD1 (5 bases). Germline loops: CDR1 MNHEY, CDR2 SMNVEV (reference sequence). The CDR3 sequence is 14 residues long. The V end lost 4 bases, the J end lost 3 bases, and 10 bases lay between the germline ends. CDR3 coding DNA: TGTGCCAGCAGTTACCAGGGCCCCAATCAGCCCCAGCATTTT. Its protein is CASSYQGPNQPQHF.

The chain joins TRBV2 to TRBJ2-5; TRBD2 agrees at 12 bases. CDR3 length: 14 amino acids. CDR1 SNHLY and CDR2 FYNNEI come from the germline V gene. The junction had 7 bases not matched to a gene; V was cut back by 9 bases and J by 5 bases. CDR3 sequence: CARSSGGARETQYF. The CDR3 nucleotides are TGTGCCAGATCTAGCGGGGGGGCCCGGGAGACCCAGTACTTC.

In this sample, this clone turned up once. The rearrangement links TRBV6-6 to TRBJ2-7; TRBD1 matches 7 bases. The J segment lost 10 bases and the V segment lost 2 bases, leaving 5 bases of the junction unmatched. Germline V gene sequence: CDR1 MNHNY, CDR2 SVGAGI (reference sequence). The CDR3 has 12 amino acids. DNA for the CDR3: TGTGCCAGCAGTTACGGACAGGACCTCCAGTACTTC. This encodes CASSYGQDLQYF.

The genes are TRBV7-8 and TRBJ2-3, with TRBD1 identical over 7 bases. Trimming at V came to 2 bases and at J to 1 base, leaving 6 bases not matched to a gene. The CDR3 is 16 residues long. The germline gives CDR1 SGHVS, CDR2 FQNEAQ. The CDR3 DNA sequence: TGTGCCAGCAGCTTAAGGGGAACAGGGGGCACAGATACGCAGTATTTT. As protein: CASSLRGTGGTDTQYF.

The chain combines TRBV5-1 with TRBJ1-1; 7 bases line up with TRBD1. J was trimmed by 6 bases and V by 5 bases; bases with no gene match: 7. CDR3 length equals 13 residues. The germline gives CDR1 SGHRS, CDR2 YFSETQ. The CDR3 is CASSRGGAPEAFF. DNA of the CDR3: TGCGCCAGCAGTCGAGGGGGCGCTCCTGAAGCTTTCTTT.

The V gene is TRBV15, the J gene TRBJ2-7; D is perhaps TRBD2 (7 bases). The CDR3 contains 14 residues. Trimming left V 3 bases short and J 7 bases short, with 16 bases between. Looked up from germline, CDR1 is LNHNV and CDR2 is YYDKDF (reference sequence). CDR3 sequence (DNA): TGTGCCACCAGCAGTAGTGGGGGGGCTTATGAGCAGTACTTC. Its protein product is CATSSSGGAYEQYF.